One and the same sample provided the 5 T cell receptor beta chains below, sequenced in a study of blood T cell repertoires in COVID-19. Repertoires were generated with immunoSEQ multiplex PCR, while TCRdb's copy carries only in-frame clones and drops some. This table has 250,000 to 350,000 clones, 80% to 90% appearing once. Material: peripheral blood. The receptors here all came from a woman aged 45-65 years with acute or convalescent COVID-19.

This chain uses TRBV30 with TRBJ1-4, with D possibly TRBD1 on 6 matching bases. The CDR3 totals 14 residues. Looked up from germline, CDR1 is GTSNPN and CDR2 is SVGIG (reference sequence). V lost 2 bases and J 8 bases, leaving 15 bases between the germline ends. The CDR3 DNA reads as TGTGCCTGGAGTCCCCAGGGGATAGAGGAAAAACTGTTTTTT. Encoded protein: CAWSPQGIEEKLFF. The full variable domain, completed using reference TRBV30 and TRBJ1-4, is SQTIHQWPATLVQPVGSPLSLECTVEGTSNPNLYWYRQAAGRGLQLLFYSVGIGQISSEVPQNLSASRPQDRQFILSSKKLLLSDSGFYLCAWSPQGIEEKLFFGSGTQLSVL.

The rearrangement joins TRBV15 to TRBJ1-1, with D uncertain. Germline assignment: CDR1 LNHNV and CDR2 YYDKDF (reference sequence). The CDR3 spans 12 residues. Trimming pared 3 bases from V and 8 bases from J, leaving 10 bases between. The CDR3 sequence: CATSRSHSEAFF. For the CDR3, the DNA is TGTGCCACCAGCAGGTCCCACAGCGAAGCTTTCTTT.

The rearrangement joins TRBV19 to TRBJ2-3; D perhaps matches TRBD1 (5 bases). Germline values: CDR1 LNHDA, CDR2 SQIVND (reference sequence). Trimming took off 3 bases at V and 1 base at J, with 5 bases between the two ends. This CDR3 contains 13 residues. In DNA, the CDR3 is TGTGCCAGTAGTATCAGGGGCACAGATACGCAGTATTTT. Translation: CASSIRGTDTQYF.

This clone was recorded once. The chain employs TRBV7-3 and TRBJ2-6; D is unclear. The V end lost 1 base, the J end lost 0 bases, and 7 bases lay between the germline ends. In germline, CDR1 is SGHTA, CDR2 FQGTGA. This CDR3 is built from 16 residues. The CDR3 region has the DNA TGTGCCAGCAGCTTAATGTCCTCCTCTGGGGCCAACGTCCTGACTTTC. It specifies CASSLMSSSGANVLTF.

The genes are TRBV29-1 and TRBJ2-1; tentative D call: TRBD1 (5 bases). V was cut by 1 base and J by 10 bases, with 11 bases left in between. Germline CDR1 and CDR2: SQVTM and ANQGSEA. The CDR3 is 12 amino acids. The CDR3 nucleotides read TGCAGCGTTGAAGGGTTGGCAGGGGAGCAGTTCTTC. Its protein product is CSVEGLAGEQFF.